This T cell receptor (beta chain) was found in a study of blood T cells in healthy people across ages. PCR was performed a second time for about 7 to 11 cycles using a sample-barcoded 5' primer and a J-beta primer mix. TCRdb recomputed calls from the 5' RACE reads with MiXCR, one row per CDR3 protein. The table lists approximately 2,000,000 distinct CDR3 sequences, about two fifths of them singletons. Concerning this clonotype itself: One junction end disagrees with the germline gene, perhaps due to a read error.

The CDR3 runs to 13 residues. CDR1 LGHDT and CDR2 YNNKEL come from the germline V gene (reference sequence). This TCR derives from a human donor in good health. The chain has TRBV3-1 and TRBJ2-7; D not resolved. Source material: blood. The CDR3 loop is CASSQEMGYQQYF. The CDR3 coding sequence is TGCGCCAGCAGCCAAGAAATGGGTTACCAGCAGTACTTC.